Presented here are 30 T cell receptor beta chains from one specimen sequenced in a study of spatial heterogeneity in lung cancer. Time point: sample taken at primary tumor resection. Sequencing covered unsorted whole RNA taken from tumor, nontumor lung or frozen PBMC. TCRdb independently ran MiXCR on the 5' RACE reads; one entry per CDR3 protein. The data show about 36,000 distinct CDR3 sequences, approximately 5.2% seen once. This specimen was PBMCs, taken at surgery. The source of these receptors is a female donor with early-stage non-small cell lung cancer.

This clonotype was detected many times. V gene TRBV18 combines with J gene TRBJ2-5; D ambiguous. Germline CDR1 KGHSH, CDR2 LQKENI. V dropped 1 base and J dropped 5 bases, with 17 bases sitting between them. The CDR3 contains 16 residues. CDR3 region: CASSPLGRNRRETQYF. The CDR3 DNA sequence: TGTGCCAGCTCACCACTAGGACGGAACCGTAGGGAGACCCAGTACTTC.

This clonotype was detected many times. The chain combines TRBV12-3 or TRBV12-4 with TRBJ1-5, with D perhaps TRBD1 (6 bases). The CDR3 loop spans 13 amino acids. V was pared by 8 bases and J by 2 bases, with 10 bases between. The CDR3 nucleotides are TGTGCCAGCGGGACATTCCGCAATCAGCCCCAGCATTTT. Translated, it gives CASGTFRNQPQHF.

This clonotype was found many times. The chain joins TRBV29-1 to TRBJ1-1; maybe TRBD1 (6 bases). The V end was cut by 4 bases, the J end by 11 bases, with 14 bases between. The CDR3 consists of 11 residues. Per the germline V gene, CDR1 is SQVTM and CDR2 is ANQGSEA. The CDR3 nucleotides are TGCAGCGTTGGGACAGCCATGAGGGCTTTCTTT. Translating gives CSVGTAMRAFF.

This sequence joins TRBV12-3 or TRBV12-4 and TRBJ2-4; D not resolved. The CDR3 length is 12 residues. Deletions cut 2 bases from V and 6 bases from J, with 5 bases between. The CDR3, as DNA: TGTGCCAGCAGTTTATCAACAAACATTCAGTACTTC. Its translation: CASSLSTNIQYF.

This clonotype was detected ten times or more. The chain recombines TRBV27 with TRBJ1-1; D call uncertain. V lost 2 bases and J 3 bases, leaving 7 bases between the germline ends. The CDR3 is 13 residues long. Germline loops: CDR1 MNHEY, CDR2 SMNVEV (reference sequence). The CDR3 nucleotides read TGTGCCAGCAGTTTAACGAGGGACACTGAAGCTTTCTTT. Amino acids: CASSLTRDTEAFF.

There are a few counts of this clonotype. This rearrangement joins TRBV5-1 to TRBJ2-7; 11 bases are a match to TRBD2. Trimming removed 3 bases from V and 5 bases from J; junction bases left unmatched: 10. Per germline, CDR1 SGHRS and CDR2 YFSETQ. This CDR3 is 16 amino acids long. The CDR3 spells CASSSATSGIWDEQYF. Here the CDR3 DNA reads TGCGCCAGCAGCTCAGCGACTAGCGGGATTTGGGACGAGCAGTACTTC.

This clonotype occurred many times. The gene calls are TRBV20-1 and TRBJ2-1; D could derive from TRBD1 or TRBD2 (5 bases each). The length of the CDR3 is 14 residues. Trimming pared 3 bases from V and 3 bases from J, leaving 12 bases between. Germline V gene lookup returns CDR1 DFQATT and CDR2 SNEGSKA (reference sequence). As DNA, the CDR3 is TGCAGTGCTAGCCAGGGAGTTCTCTACAATGAGCAGTTCTTC. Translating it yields CSASQGVLYNEQFF.

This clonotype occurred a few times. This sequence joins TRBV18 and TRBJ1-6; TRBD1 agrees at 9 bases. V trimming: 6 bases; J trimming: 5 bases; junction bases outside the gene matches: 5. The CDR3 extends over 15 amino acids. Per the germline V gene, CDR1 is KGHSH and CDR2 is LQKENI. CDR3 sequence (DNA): TGTGCCAGCTCGCCTACAGGGGGCCATAATTCACCCCTCCACTTT. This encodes CASSPTGGHNSPLHF.

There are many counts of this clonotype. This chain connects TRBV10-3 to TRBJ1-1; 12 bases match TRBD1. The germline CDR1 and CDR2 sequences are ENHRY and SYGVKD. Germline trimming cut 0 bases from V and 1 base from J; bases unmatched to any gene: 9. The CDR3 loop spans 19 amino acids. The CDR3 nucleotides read TGTGCCATCAGTGAGTCTCTCTATGGGACAGGGGGCCCGAACACTGAAGCTTTCTTT. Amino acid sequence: CAISESLYGTGGPNTEAFF.

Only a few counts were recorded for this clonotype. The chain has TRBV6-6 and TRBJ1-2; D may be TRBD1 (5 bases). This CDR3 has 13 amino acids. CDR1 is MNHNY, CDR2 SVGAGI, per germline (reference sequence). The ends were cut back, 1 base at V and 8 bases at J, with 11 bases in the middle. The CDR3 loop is CASSYFPGAGYTF. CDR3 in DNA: TGTGCCAGCAGTTACTTCCCTGGGGCGGGCTACACCTTC.

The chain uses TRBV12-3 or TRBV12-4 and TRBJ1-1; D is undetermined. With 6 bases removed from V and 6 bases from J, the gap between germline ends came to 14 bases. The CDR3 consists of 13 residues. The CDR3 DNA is TGTGCCAGCAGGCCCCGTCCGGACTCTGAAGCTTTCTTT. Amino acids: CASRPRPDSEAFF.

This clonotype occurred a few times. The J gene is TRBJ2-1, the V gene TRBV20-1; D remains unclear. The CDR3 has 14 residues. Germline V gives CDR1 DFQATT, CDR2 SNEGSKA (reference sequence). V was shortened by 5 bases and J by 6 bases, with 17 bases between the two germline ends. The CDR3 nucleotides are TGCAGTGCTGCCGACCCACGCCGGTCCAATGAGCAGTTCTTC. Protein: CSAADPRRSNEQFF.

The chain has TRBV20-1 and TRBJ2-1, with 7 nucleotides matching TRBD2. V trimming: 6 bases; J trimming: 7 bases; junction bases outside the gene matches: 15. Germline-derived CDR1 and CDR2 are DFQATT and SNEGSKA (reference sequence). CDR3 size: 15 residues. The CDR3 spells CSAPPGEGRINEQFF. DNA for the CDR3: TGCAGTGCCCCCCCCGGGGAGGGCCGTATTAATGAGCAGTTCTTC.

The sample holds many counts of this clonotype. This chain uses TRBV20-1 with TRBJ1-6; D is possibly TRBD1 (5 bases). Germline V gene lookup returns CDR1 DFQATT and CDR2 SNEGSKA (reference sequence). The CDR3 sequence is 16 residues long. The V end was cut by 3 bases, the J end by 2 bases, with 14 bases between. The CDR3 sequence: CSARGLRRAYNSPLHF. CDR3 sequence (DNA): TGCAGTGCTAGGGGGCTCAGGCGCGCCTATAATTCACCCCTCCACTTT.

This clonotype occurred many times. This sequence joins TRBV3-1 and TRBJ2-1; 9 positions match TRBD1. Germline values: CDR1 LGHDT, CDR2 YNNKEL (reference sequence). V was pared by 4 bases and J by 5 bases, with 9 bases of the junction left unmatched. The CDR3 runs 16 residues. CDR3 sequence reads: CASSPWGTGKDNEQFF. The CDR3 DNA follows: TGTGCCAGCAGCCCGTGGGGGACAGGGAAAGACAATGAGCAGTTCTTC.

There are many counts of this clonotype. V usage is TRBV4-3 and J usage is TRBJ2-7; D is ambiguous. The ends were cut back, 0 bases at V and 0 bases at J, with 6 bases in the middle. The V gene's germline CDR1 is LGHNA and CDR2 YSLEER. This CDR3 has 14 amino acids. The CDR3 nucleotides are TGCGCCAGCAGCCAAGATCAAAGCTCCTACGAGCAGTACTTC. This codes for CASSQDQSSYEQYF.

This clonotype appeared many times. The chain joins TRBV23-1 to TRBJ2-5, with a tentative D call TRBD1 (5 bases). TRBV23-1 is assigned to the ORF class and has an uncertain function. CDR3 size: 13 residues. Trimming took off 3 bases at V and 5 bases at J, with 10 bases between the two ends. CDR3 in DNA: TGCGCCAGCAGTCATCAGAAGGGGGAGACCCAGTACTTC. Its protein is CASSHQKGETQYF.

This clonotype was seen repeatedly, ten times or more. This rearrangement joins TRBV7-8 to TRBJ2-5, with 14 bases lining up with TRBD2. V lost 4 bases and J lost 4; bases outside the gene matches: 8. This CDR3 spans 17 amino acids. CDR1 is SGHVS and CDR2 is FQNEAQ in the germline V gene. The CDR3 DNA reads TGTGCCAGCAGCTCGACCCCCGGACTAGCGGGGGGAGAGACCCAGTACTTC. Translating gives CASSSTPGLAGGETQYF.

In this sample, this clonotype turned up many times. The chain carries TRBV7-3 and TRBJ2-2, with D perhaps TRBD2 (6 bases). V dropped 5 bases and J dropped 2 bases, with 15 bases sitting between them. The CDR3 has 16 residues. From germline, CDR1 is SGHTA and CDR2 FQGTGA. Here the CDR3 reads CASSTNSGPNTGELFF. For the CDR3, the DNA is TGTGCCAGCAGCACCAATAGCGGCCCCAACACCGGGGAGCTGTTTTTT. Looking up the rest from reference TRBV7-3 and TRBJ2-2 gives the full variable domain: GAGVSQTPSNKVTEKGKYVELRCDPISGHTALYWYRQSLGQGPEFLIYFQGTGAADDSGLPNDRFFAVRPEGSVSTLKIQRTERGDSAVYLCASSTNSGPNTGELFFGEGSRLTVL.

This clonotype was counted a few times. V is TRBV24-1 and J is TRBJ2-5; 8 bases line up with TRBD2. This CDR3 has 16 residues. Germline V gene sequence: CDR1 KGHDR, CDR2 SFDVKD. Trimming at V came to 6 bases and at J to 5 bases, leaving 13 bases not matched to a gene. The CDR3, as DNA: TGTGCCACCAGTCGTGGTATGGCGGGAGGACGGGAGACCCAGTACTTC. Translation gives CATSRGMAGGRETQYF.

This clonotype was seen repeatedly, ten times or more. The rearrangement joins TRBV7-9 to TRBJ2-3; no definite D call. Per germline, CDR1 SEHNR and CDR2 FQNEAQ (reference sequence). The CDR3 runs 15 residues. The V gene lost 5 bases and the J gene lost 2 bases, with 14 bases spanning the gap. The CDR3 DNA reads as TGTGCCAGCAGCCCTAGGAGAAAGCTCACAGATACGCAGTATTTT. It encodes CASSPRRKLTDTQYF. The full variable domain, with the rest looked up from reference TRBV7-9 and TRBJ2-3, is DTGVSQNPRHKITKRGQNVTFRCDPISEHNRLYWYRQTLGQGPEFLTYFQNEAQLEKSRLLSDRFSAERPKGSFSTLEIQRTEQGDSAMYLCASSPRRKLTDTQYFGPGTRLTVL.

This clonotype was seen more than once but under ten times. DNA of the CDR3: TGTGCCAGTAGATCGGACAGGGGGCGGGCTGAAGCTTTCTTT. It encodes CASRSDRGRAEAFF. This chain joins TRBV19 and TRBJ1-1; 11 bases agree with TRBD1. This CDR3 comprises 14 residues. After removal of 6 bases from V and 6 bases from J, the junction contained 6 bases not matched to a gene. The germline gives CDR1 LNHDA, CDR2 SQIVND (reference sequence).

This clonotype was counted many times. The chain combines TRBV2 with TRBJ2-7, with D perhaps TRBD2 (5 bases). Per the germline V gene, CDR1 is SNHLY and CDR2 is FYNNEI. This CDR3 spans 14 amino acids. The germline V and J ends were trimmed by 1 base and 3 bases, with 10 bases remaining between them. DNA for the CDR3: TGTGCCAGCAGTGAAGATGGAGCGGACTACGAGCAGTACTTC. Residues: CASSEDGADYEQYF.

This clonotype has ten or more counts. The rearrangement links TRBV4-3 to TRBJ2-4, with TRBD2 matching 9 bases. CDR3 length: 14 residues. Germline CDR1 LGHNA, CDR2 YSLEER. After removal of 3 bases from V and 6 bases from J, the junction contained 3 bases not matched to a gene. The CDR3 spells CASSQELAGNIQYF. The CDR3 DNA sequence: TGCGCCAGCAGCCAGGAACTAGCGGGAAACATTCAGTACTTC.

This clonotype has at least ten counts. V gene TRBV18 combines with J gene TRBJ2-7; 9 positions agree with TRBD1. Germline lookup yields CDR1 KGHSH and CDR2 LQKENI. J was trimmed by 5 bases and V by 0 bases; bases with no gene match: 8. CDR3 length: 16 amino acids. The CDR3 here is CASSPPTGQGTHEQYF. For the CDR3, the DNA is TGTGCCAGCTCACCACCGACCGGACAGGGGACCCACGAGCAGTACTTC.

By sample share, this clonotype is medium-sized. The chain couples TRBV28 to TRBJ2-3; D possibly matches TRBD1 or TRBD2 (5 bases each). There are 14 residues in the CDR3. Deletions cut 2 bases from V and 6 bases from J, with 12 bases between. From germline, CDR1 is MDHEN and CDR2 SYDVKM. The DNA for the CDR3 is TGTGCCAGCAGTTTAGCAGGGACGGGGGATACGCAGTATTTT. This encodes CASSLAGTGDTQYF.

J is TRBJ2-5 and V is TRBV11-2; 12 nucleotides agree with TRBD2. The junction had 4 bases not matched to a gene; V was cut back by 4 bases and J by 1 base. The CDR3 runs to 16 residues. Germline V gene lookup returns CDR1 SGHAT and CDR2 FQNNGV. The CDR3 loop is CASSSRLAGAQETQYF. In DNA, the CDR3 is TGTGCCAGCAGCTCCCGACTAGCGGGAGCCCAAGAGACCCAGTACTTC.

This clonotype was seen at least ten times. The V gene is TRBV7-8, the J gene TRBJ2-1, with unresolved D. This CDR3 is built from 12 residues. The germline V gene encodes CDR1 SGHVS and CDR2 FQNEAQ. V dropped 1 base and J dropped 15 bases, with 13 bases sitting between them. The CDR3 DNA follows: TGTGCCAGCAGCTTAGATCTCAACTCCGGGTTCTTC. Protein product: CASSLDLNSGFF.

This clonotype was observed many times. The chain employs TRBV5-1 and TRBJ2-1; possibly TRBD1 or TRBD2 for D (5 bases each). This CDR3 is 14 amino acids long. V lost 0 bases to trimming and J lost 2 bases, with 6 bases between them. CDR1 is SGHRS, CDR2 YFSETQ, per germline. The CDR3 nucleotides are TGCGCCAGCAGCTTGGAGGGACCCTACAATGAGCAGTTCTTC. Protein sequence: CASSLEGPYNEQFF.

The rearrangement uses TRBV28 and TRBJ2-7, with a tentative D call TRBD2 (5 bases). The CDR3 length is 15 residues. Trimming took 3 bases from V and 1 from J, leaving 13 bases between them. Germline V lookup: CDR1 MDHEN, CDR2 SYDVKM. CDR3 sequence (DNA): TGTGCCAGCAGTTTCCCGCGGAGGTCGTCCTACGAGCAGTACTTC. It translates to CASSFPRRSSYEQYF.